Described below is a single T cell receptor beta chain sequence and its context. The antigen is not known. These newly diagnosed stage II-IVA oral cavity squamous cell carcinoma patients had no prior systemic or radiation treatment. Analysis of PBMCs was direct, with no culture step. This record belongs to a study of neoadjuvant anti-PD-1 for oral cavity cancer. Study summary: Before surgery, most patients got three to four biweekly 3 mg/kg nivolumab doses. Study results and caveats: Post-nivolumab, blood T cell clonality was significantly elevated in non-responders.

Here immunoSEQ multiplex PCR was the method, and the copy in TCRdb shows in-frame clones only, minus some. The profile shows approximately 13,000 clones, 66% of them singletons. CDR1 SGHRS and CDR2 YFSETQ come from the germline V gene. The ends lost 4 bases at V and 8 bases at J; junction bases unmatched: 7. The CDR3 is 15 residues long. The sample here was PBMCs, taken before nivolumab (anti-PD-1) treatment. This rearrangement joins TRBV5-1 to TRBJ2-2, with 11 bases aligning to TRBD1. This clonotype originated in a person aged 35 to 85 with oral cavity squamous cell carcinoma. The CDR3 loop is CASSGGQGAPGELFF. In nucleotides, the CDR3 is TGCGCCAGCAGCGGAGGACAGGGGGCGCCGGGGGAGCTGTTTTTT.